The 27 T cell receptor beta chains reported below all come from one sample, sequenced in a study of T cells in Graves' hyperthyroidism and ophthalmopathy. Template material for amplifying TCR beta CDR3 regions consisted of RNA transcripts. The HTBI primer set was used in a first-round RT-PCR of the TCR CDR3. TCRdb used MiXCR to reprocess the multiplex PCR reads, holding one entry per CDR3 protein. Altogether fewer than 900,000 distinct CDR3 sequences are present, under 20% being singletons, with the ten largest covering approximately 15%. The sample comprised blood. The origin of the receptors is a woman in her fifties or sixties with Graves' hyperthyroidism that later progressed to Graves' ophthalmopathy.

This clonotype was counted at least ten times. The chain joins TRBV30 to TRBJ2-7; D gene uncertain. The CDR3 extends over 10 amino acids. Germline loops: CDR1 GTSNPN, CDR2 SVGIG (reference sequence). Trimming took off 7 bases at V and 3 bases at J, with 7 bases between the two ends. The CDR3 bases are TGTGCCTCCGGAGACTACGAGCAGTACTTC. Translation: CASGDYEQYF.

This clonotype has ten or more counts. This chain connects TRBV6-5 to TRBJ1-1, with 7 bases identical to TRBD1. The CDR3 runs 16 residues. Trimming at V came to 0 bases and at J to 4 bases, leaving 8 bases not matched to a gene. Germline loops: CDR1 MNHEY, CDR2 SVGAGI. The CDR3 DNA reads TGTGCCAGCAGTTACTCCCCAGGGGGACGGGGCACTGAAGCTTTCTTT. This gives the protein CASSYSPGGRGTEAFF.

The rearrangement links TRBV20-1 to TRBJ2-3; D may be TRBD2 (6 bases). CDR3 length equals 13 residues. V was pared by 5 bases and J by 4 bases, with 13 bases between. Germline V gives CDR1 DFQATT, CDR2 SNEGSKA (reference sequence). CDR3 loop: CSAPLLASDTQYF. The CDR3 nucleotides are TGCAGTGCTCCTTTACTAGCATCAGATACGCAGTATTTT.

There are many counts of this clonotype. V usage is TRBV5-1 and J usage is TRBJ1-1, with D possibly being TRBD1 (6 bases). Trimming cost V 2 bases and J 5 bases, with 16 bases left between them. The CDR3 is 15 amino acids. CDR1 SGHRS and CDR2 YFSETQ come from the germline V gene. The CDR3 region has the DNA TGCGCCAGCAGCTTTATACAGGGAAGGAAAACTGAAGCTTTCTTT. The encoded protein is CASSFIQGRKTEAFF.

This clonotype was observed at least ten times. The gene calls are TRBV15 and TRBJ1-5; 7 bases map to TRBD1. The germline gives CDR1 LNHNV, CDR2 YYDKDF (reference sequence). V lost 2 bases to trimming and J lost 5 bases; unmatched junction nucleotides: 12. This CDR3 has 17 amino acids. CDR3 region: CATSRSTGTDAYQPQHF. The CDR3 DNA reads TGTGCCACCAGCAGATCAACCGGGACAGACGCCTATCAGCCCCAGCATTTT.

In its sample, this clonotype was seen many times. The chain joins TRBV20-1 to TRBJ2-7, with D tentatively TRBD1 (6 bases). CDR3 size: 16 residues. Germline lookup yields CDR1 DFQATT and CDR2 SNEGSKA (reference sequence). Trimming cost V 6 bases and J 0 bases, with 21 bases left between them. The CDR3 sequence: CSANARGPSFSYEQYF. In DNA, the CDR3 is TGCAGTGCCAATGCCAGGGGCCCCTCTTTCTCCTACGAGCAGTACTTC.

In its sample, this clonotype was seen a few times. It is unclear where the CDR3 begins or ends on the DNA, so no DNA is shown, and the CDR3 is as TCRdb lists it. The chain recombines TRBV10-3 with TRBJ1-4. Germline CDR1 ENHRY, CDR2 SYGVKD. The CDR3 spans 14 amino acids, including both terminal residues. The CDR3 reads CAIKAGLEREKLFF.

There are a few counts of this clonotype. V gene TRBV3-1 combines with J gene TRBJ1-4; no clear D. Deletions cut 3 bases from V and 7 bases from J, with 18 bases between. CDR1 and CDR2 (germline): LGHDT, YNNKEL (reference sequence). The CDR3 loop spans 16 amino acids. The CDR3 sequence is CASSQDLRSSGEKLFF. The CDR3 region has the DNA TGTGCCAGCAGCCAGGACTTACGCTCTTCGGGTGAAAAACTGTTTTTT. The full variable domain, in which reference TRBV3-1 and TRBJ1-4 provide the parts outside the CDR3, is DTAVSQTPKYLVTQMGNDKSIKCEQNLGHDTMYWYKQDSKKFLKIMFSYNNKELIINETVPNRFSPKSPDKAHLNLHINSLELGDSAVYFCASSQDLRSSGEKLFFGSGTQLSVL.

A few counts support this clonotype. The rearrangement uses TRBV6-1 and TRBJ2-7; D is perhaps TRBD2 (5 bases). In germline, CDR1 is MNHNS, CDR2 SASEGT. V was clipped by 4 bases and J by 2 bases, with 9 bases between them. This CDR3 spans 13 amino acids. CDR3 region: CASSGQLAYEQYF. CDR3 sequence (DNA): TGTGCCAGCAGTGGACAACTAGCCTACGAGCAGTACTTC.

This clonotype has just a few counts. CDR3 amino acids: CSASQKTGALYNEQFF. The CDR3 DNA is TGCAGTGCTAGCCAGAAGACAGGGGCGCTCTACAATGAGCAGTTCTTC. The chain joins TRBV20-1 to TRBJ2-1; 8 nucleotides match TRBD1. Germline V gives CDR1 DFQATT, CDR2 SNEGSKA (reference sequence). The V and J ends lost 3 bases and 3 bases, in that order; junction bases with no gene match: 10. The CDR3 is made up of 16 amino acids.

This clonotype was observed once. The rearrangement joins TRBV4-1 to TRBJ2-5, with 8 bases fitting TRBD2. The V and J ends lost 0 bases and 4 bases, in that order; junction bases with no gene match: 10. Germline CDR1 and CDR2: MGHRA and YSYEKL. This CDR3 is 17 amino acids long. CDR3 nucleotide sequence: TGCGCCAGCAGCCAAGATCGGGGAGCGGGGGAGGGAGAGACCCAGTACTTC. This gives the protein CASSQDRGAGEGETQYF.

This chain uses TRBV19 with TRBJ1-4; tentatively, D is TRBD1 (5 bases). The CDR3 consists of 14 residues. Germline V lookup: CDR1 LNHDA, CDR2 SQIVND (reference sequence). Trimming took off 8 bases at V and 5 bases at J, with 15 bases between the two ends. For the CDR3, the DNA is TGTGCCAGTTCACCCCAGGGTTGGAATGAAAAACTGTTTTTT. As protein: CASSPQGWNEKLFF.

This clonotype was observed a handful of times. J is TRBJ1-2 and V is TRBV27; TRBD1 agrees at 8 bases. Germline CDR1 is MNHEY and CDR2 is SMNVEV (reference sequence). J gave up 7 bases and V 5 bases, and 6 bases lay outside the gene matches. This CDR3 is 13 amino acids long. As DNA, the CDR3 is TGTGCCAGCAGTGCCGGACAGGGAGGTGGCTACACCTTC. It encodes CASSAGQGGGYTF.

The chain carries TRBV29-1 and TRBJ2-5; D is unresolved. With 7 bases removed from V and 3 bases from J, the gap between germline ends came to 6 bases. CDR3 length equals 10 residues. Germline V CDR1 and CDR2: SQVTM, ANQGSEA. The CDR3 region has the DNA TGCAGCGCTGATGAAGAGACCCAGTACTTC. Protein sequence: CSADEETQYF.

On this clonotype itself: This sequence may be a read error, since a much larger clone differs from it by one base. V is TRBV12-3 or TRBV12-4 and J is TRBJ1-1, with a weak D call TRBD1 (5 bases). The CDR3 sequence is 15 residues long. The V end lost 0 bases, the J end lost 5 bases, and 13 bases lay between the germline ends. In nucleotides, the CDR3 is TGTGCCAGCAGTTTAGCGTTTGGCGGGGGGACTGAAGCTTTCTTT. It yields the protein CASSLAFGGGTEAFF.

The chain couples TRBV6-5 to TRBJ1-3; no clear D gene. Germline-derived CDR1 and CDR2 are MNHEY and SVGAGI. V shed 0 bases and J shed 0 bases, with 9 bases lying between them. CDR3 length: 16 amino acids. CDR3 amino acids: CASSYSVGDSGNTIYF. In DNA, the CDR3 is TGTGCCAGCAGTTACTCGGTTGGAGACTCTGGAAACACCATATATTTT.

The chain combines TRBV27 with TRBJ1-2; weak D call: TRBD1 (5 bases). With 6 bases removed from V and 8 bases from J, the gap between germline ends came to 10 bases. CDR3 size: 11 residues. The germline V gene encodes CDR1 MNHEY and CDR2 SMNVEV (reference sequence). CDR3 nucleotides: TGTGCCAGCAGGGGGCCTGTGGGCTACACCTTC. This sequence encodes CASRGPVGYTF.

The rearrangement joins TRBV29-1 to TRBJ1-2; tentatively, D is TRBD1 (5 bases). V lost 2 bases and J lost 4, with 8 bases in between. Germline V gene sequence: CDR1 SQVTM, CDR2 ANQGSEA. The CDR3 consists of 12 residues. CDR3 residues: CSVERGLYGYTF. The CDR3 DNA is TGCAGCGTTGAACGGGGACTCTATGGCTACACCTTC.

This clonotype was detected ten times or more. The V gene is TRBV7-3, the J gene TRBJ2-2, with D possibly TRBD2 on 5 matching bases. Germline CDR1 and CDR2: SGHTA and FQGTGA. This CDR3 is 14 amino acids long. V was clipped by 7 bases and J by 4 bases, with 13 bases between them. DNA for the CDR3: TGTGCCAGCACCCCGTCCGCGGGCACCGGGGAGCTGTTTTTT. Translating it yields CASTPSAGTGELFF.

This clonotype was recorded at least ten times. The V gene is TRBV7-2, the J gene TRBJ2-1; possibly TRBD2 for D (7 bases). With 1 base removed from V and 3 bases from J, the gap between germline ends came to 10 bases. The CDR3 has 15 amino acids. Germline values: CDR1 SGHTA, CDR2 FQGNSA. The CDR3 DNA is TGTGCCAGCAGCTTAGAGAGGGGGGGCTACAATGAGCAGTTCTTC. Its translation: CASSLERGGYNEQFF.

The V call is TRBV15, the J call TRBJ1-4; possibly TRBD1 for D (6 bases). CDR1 LNHNV and CDR2 YYDKDF come from the germline V gene (reference sequence). Trimming stripped 5 bases from V and 5 bases from J, with 15 bases between. CDR3 length: 15 amino acids. The CDR3 DNA reads TGTGCCACCAGCCACCGGGACATAGCGAATGAAAAACTGTTTTTT. This gives the protein CATSHRDIANEKLFF.

This clonotype showed up many times. V and J are TRBV2 and TRBJ2-1; possibly TRBD2 for D (7 bases). This CDR3 comprises 14 residues. Germline V CDR1 and CDR2: SNHLY, FYNNEI. Trimming stripped 3 bases from V and 8 bases from J, with 14 bases between. DNA of the CDR3: TGTGCCAGCAGTGAGTTTGGGGGGGGCTATGAGCAGTTCTTC. Translating gives CASSEFGGGYEQFF.

The rearrangement joins TRBV5-1 to TRBJ2-7; unclear D gene. The V gene lost 2 bases and the J gene lost 0 bases, with 9 bases spanning the gap. Germline-derived CDR1 and CDR2 are SGHRS and YFSETQ. The CDR3 has 14 amino acids. CDR3 sequence (DNA): TGCGCCAGCAGCTTCTCCCCCAGCTCCTACGAGCAGTACTTC. Translating it yields CASSFSPSSYEQYF.

This clonotype was observed many times. V and J are TRBV3-1 and TRBJ1-1, with D maybe TRBD1 (6 bases). V lost 1 base, J lost 3 bases, and 15 bases lay in between. Germline V gene lookup returns CDR1 LGHDT and CDR2 YNNKEL (reference sequence). The CDR3 spans 16 residues. This chain's CDR3 is CASSQGVQGLHTEAFF. The CDR3 nucleotides read TGTGCCAGCAGCCAAGGAGTACAGGGCTTGCACACTGAAGCTTTCTTT.

This clonotype has ten or more counts. This chain joins TRBV30 and TRBJ2-1, with D tentatively TRBD1 (5 bases). The CDR3 extends over 16 amino acids. CDR1 is GTSNPN, CDR2 SVGIG, per germline (reference sequence). The V end was cut by 2 bases, the J end by 1 base, with 15 bases between. CDR3 protein: CAWSSGRVRSYNEQFF. The CDR3 DNA reads as TGTGCCTGGAGTTCGGGCAGGGTGAGGTCCTACAATGAGCAGTTCTTC.

This clonotype was seen a few times. V gene TRBV7-9 combines with J gene TRBJ2-2; D gene uncertain. The CDR3 has 16 residues. V lost 5 bases to trimming and J lost 1 base, with 14 bases between them. The germline CDR1 and CDR2 sequences are SEHNR and FQNEAQ (reference sequence). This CDR3 reads CASSPLDGRNTGELFF. CDR3 bases: TGTGCCAGCAGCCCACTTGACGGTCGGAACACCGGGGAGCTGTTTTTT. The variable domain in full, completed from reference TRBV7-9 and TRBJ2-2, reads DTGVSQNPRHKITKRGQNVTFRCDPISEHNRLYWYRQTLGQGPEFLTYFQNEAQLEKSRLLSDRFSAERPKGSFSTLEIQRTEQGDSAMYLCASSPLDGRNTGELFFGEGSRLTVL.

Comments on this clonotype: A much larger clone lies a single base off, so this may be a read error. The rearrangement joins TRBV5-1 to TRBJ1-1; perhaps TRBD1 as D (5 bases). This CDR3 is built from 13 residues. The V gene's germline CDR1 is SGHRS and CDR2 YFSETQ. The CDR3 loop reads CASSDGGDTETFF. CDR3 DNA: TGCGCCAGCAGCGACGGGGGGGATACTGAAACTTTCTTT.